The 9 T cell receptor beta chains in this list originate from one sample, sequenced in a study of early T cells in non-severe SARS-CoV-2 infection. TCRdb reanalysed the 5' RACE reads using MiXCR and keeps one entry per CDR3 protein. The data hold about 77,000 distinct CDR3 sequences, with 8.5% to 10% observed a single time. Sequencing was performed on whole blood. The receptors derive from an adult who was a healthcare worker with PCR-confirmed SARS-CoV-2 infection or an uninfected control (not recorded which).

The DNA for the CDR3 is TGTGCCAGCAGATGGGGGTCCTACAATGAGCAGTTCTTC. It codes for CASRWGSYNEQFF. This chain joins TRBV6-5 and TRBJ2-1, with D perhaps given as TRBD1 or TRBD2 (5 bases each). Germline CDR1 and CDR2: MNHEY and SVGAGI. CDR3 size: 13 residues. The V and J ends lost 6 bases and 1 base respectively, with 7 bases between them.

This clonotype was seen only a few times. J is TRBJ2-5 and V is TRBV5-4, with TRBD1 identical over 8 bases. V was pared by 3 bases and J by 12 bases, with 4 bases of the junction left unmatched. The CDR3 extends over 11 amino acids. Germline V lookup: CDR1 SGHNT, CDR2 YYREEE (reference sequence). The CDR3, as DNA: TGTGCCAGCAGCTACCGGGACAGGAAGTACTTC. It yields the protein CASSYRDRKYF. The variable domain in full, with the rest retrieved from reference TRBV5-4 and TRBJ2-5, is ETGVTQSPTHLIKTRGQQVTLRCSSQSGHNTVSWYQQALGQGPQFIFQYYREEENGRGNFPPRFSGLQFPNYSSELNVNALELDDSALYLCASSYRDRKYFGPGTRLLVL.

Many counts were recorded for this clonotype. The CDR3 coding sequence is TGTGCCAGCAGTAAAGAATCGGGGGTCTACAATGAGCAGTTCTTC. As protein: CASSKESGVYNEQFF. The chain uses TRBV6-4 and TRBJ2-1, with D perhaps matching TRBD2 (6 bases). The germline CDR1 and CDR2 sequences are MRHNA and SNTAGT. The CDR3 length is 15 residues. V was shortened by 5 bases and J by 3 bases, with 14 bases between the two germline ends.

This clonotype was observed many times. The CDR3 sequence: CASSSDRGIGNTGELFF. CDR3 in DNA: TGTGCCAGCAGCTCGGACAGGGGTATAGGGAACACCGGGGAGCTGTTTTTT. The chain uses TRBV12-3 or TRBV12-4 and TRBJ2-2; TRBD1 agrees at 9 bases. Unmatched junction bases numbered 9, after V lost 6 bases and J lost 1 base. The length of the CDR3 is 17 residues.

CDR3: CSARTAGTSGHNEQFF. The CDR3 DNA is TGCAGTGCTAGAACAGCCGGGACTAGCGGGCACAATGAGCAGTTCTTC. This chain links TRBV20-1 with TRBJ2-1; 12 positions agree with TRBD2. Germline lookup yields CDR1 DFQATT and CDR2 SNEGSKA (reference sequence). The V gene end was trimmed by 2 bases and the J gene end by 5 bases; junction bases not matched to a gene: 7. The CDR3 runs 16 residues.

This clonotype was seen only a few times. The rearrangement uses TRBV27 and TRBJ2-7; TRBD1 aligns across 9 bases. Germline CDR1 is MNHEY and CDR2 is SMNVEV (reference sequence). The V and J ends lost 2 bases and 4 bases, in that order; junction bases with no gene match: 6. The CDR3 has 15 amino acids. This CDR3 reads CASSLEGGQGYEQYF. Written as DNA, the CDR3 is TGTGCCAGCAGTTTAGAGGGGGGACAGGGATACGAGCAGTACTTC.

This clonotype was observed many times. The CDR3: CASSLRQTETQYF. For the CDR3, the DNA is TGTGCCAGCAGCCTCCGACAGACGGAGACCCAGTACTTC. J is TRBJ2-5 and V is TRBV7-3; perhaps TRBD1 as D (5 bases). The CDR3 totals 13 residues. Germline assignment: CDR1 SGHTA and CDR2 FQGTGA. The V end was cut by 5 bases, the J end by 5 bases, with 12 bases between.

The chain employs TRBV7-3 and TRBJ2-7; D is ambiguous. Germline V lookup: CDR1 SGHTA, CDR2 FQGTGA. The CDR3 is 13 residues long. V lost 0 bases to trimming and J lost 6 bases, with 9 bases between them. The CDR3 DNA reads as TGTGCCAGCAGCTTAACCGCACTAACCGAGCAGTACTTC. It encodes CASSLTALTEQYF.

The chain is built from TRBV20-1 and TRBJ2-5; 7 positions agree with TRBD2. V was clipped by 6 bases and J by 10 bases; unmatched bases: 11. Germline values: CDR1 DFQATT, CDR2 SNEGSKA (reference sequence). The CDR3 covers 12 residues. CDR3 sequence (DNA): TGCAGTGCCCTTACAGCGGGACCCAGCCAGTACTTC. Translating gives CSALTAGPSQYF.